One TCR beta chain is described in this entry. Its antigen target is currently unknown. Base qualities are missing; no much larger clone stands one base away. Taken with the paper, the label for time point translates to: after dendritic cell vaccination, including at tumor progression/relapse. Patients were selected on the basis of adequate residual fresh-frozen tumor tissue and more than two years of available survival data. None of the glioblastoma patients carried an isocitrate dehydrogenase mutation, although molecular status otherwise varied. PBMC were collected before vaccination, two weeks after the third vaccination, and at tumor progression if progression occurred. Genomic DNA was extracted with the Qiagen DNeasy Blood extraction Kit. Based on the germline V gene, the CDR1 and CDR2 sequences are SGDLS and YYNGEE. Trimming costs V 0 bases and J 4 bases, and their ends lie 13 bases apart. Measured from the cysteine to the phenylalanine, the CDR3 is 15 residues long. Only the CDR3 portion is preserved as DNA: 45 bases, with reading frame beginning at the first base.

Using the immunoSEQ assay, TCRB CDR3 regions were amplified from roughly 2 micrograms of genomic DNA, or from all available DNA when less than that was on hand. For multiplex PCR, 60 forward primers for TCR V beta segments and 13 reverse primers for J beta segments were used. Synthetic control templates were spiked into each sample at limiting dilution to estimate reads per starting template. The Illumina HiSeq System generated 87 bp sequencing reads. The original methods were these. PCR and sequencing errors were removed by a nearest neighbor algorithm that merged closely related sequences. TCR overlap was measured as the percentage of unique tumor TCR beta sequences also present in the same patient's peripheral blood. The immuneACCESS repertoire file appears here via TCRdb, limited to in-frame rearrangements. These files lack a portion of the clones; in checked studies, under half of the deficit traces to unresolved V genes, and the cause of the others is not known. V, J and clone size derive from that table, while D and trimming were established from the DNA sequence. The sample table holds 65,000 or so clones, of which 86% were seen once. The leading ten clones occupy about 9.9% of the sample.

These data are taken from a study of glioma-infiltrating T cells after dendritic cell vaccination (dated by TCRdb to about 2016). For the study in its entirety: The cohort included roughly 15 glioblastoma patients drawn from Phase I and II dendritic cell vaccination trials, of whom 9 were newly diagnosed and 6 had recurrent disease. Autologous tumor lysate-pulsed dendritic cell vaccination was administered to the patients between the early 2000s and the early 2010s. The vaccine consisted of monocyte-derived dendritic cells cultured approximately seven days with IL-4 and GM-CSF, then pulsed overnight with autologous tumor lysate. Each patient got three intradermal injections of the dendritic cell vaccine, spaced at biweekly intervals, in the arm below the axilla. Tumor-infiltrating lymphocyte content was quantified and tumor and blood repertoires were compared in dendritic cell-vaccinated glioblastoma patients by deep sequencing of TCR beta CDR3 regions. TCR sequencing metrics, including TIL content and tumor-blood repertoire overlap, were correlated with survival after dendritic cell vaccination. General study outcomes and caveats: The cohort was small and heterogeneous, only a few patients had full blood and tumor sets, and even fewer had initial-recurrent tumor pairs. Longer time to progression and overall survival after dendritic cell vaccination were predicted by higher estimated pretreatment TIL content. TCR clonality showed no direct relationship with survival, which suggests that a diverse polyclonal response may be important. The response model built on TCR overlap across three groups was characterized as speculative, with prospective validation still needed.

The source material was blood, sampled after dendritic cell vaccination. The sequence is built from TRBV9 and TRBJ2-5; no D gene is confidently identified. This receptor was obtained from a human donor with glioblastoma. The DNA sequence reads TGTGCCAGCAGCGTAGGCGTCGGGTTGGGAGAGACCCAGTACTTC. The resulting protein is CASSVGVGLGETQYF.